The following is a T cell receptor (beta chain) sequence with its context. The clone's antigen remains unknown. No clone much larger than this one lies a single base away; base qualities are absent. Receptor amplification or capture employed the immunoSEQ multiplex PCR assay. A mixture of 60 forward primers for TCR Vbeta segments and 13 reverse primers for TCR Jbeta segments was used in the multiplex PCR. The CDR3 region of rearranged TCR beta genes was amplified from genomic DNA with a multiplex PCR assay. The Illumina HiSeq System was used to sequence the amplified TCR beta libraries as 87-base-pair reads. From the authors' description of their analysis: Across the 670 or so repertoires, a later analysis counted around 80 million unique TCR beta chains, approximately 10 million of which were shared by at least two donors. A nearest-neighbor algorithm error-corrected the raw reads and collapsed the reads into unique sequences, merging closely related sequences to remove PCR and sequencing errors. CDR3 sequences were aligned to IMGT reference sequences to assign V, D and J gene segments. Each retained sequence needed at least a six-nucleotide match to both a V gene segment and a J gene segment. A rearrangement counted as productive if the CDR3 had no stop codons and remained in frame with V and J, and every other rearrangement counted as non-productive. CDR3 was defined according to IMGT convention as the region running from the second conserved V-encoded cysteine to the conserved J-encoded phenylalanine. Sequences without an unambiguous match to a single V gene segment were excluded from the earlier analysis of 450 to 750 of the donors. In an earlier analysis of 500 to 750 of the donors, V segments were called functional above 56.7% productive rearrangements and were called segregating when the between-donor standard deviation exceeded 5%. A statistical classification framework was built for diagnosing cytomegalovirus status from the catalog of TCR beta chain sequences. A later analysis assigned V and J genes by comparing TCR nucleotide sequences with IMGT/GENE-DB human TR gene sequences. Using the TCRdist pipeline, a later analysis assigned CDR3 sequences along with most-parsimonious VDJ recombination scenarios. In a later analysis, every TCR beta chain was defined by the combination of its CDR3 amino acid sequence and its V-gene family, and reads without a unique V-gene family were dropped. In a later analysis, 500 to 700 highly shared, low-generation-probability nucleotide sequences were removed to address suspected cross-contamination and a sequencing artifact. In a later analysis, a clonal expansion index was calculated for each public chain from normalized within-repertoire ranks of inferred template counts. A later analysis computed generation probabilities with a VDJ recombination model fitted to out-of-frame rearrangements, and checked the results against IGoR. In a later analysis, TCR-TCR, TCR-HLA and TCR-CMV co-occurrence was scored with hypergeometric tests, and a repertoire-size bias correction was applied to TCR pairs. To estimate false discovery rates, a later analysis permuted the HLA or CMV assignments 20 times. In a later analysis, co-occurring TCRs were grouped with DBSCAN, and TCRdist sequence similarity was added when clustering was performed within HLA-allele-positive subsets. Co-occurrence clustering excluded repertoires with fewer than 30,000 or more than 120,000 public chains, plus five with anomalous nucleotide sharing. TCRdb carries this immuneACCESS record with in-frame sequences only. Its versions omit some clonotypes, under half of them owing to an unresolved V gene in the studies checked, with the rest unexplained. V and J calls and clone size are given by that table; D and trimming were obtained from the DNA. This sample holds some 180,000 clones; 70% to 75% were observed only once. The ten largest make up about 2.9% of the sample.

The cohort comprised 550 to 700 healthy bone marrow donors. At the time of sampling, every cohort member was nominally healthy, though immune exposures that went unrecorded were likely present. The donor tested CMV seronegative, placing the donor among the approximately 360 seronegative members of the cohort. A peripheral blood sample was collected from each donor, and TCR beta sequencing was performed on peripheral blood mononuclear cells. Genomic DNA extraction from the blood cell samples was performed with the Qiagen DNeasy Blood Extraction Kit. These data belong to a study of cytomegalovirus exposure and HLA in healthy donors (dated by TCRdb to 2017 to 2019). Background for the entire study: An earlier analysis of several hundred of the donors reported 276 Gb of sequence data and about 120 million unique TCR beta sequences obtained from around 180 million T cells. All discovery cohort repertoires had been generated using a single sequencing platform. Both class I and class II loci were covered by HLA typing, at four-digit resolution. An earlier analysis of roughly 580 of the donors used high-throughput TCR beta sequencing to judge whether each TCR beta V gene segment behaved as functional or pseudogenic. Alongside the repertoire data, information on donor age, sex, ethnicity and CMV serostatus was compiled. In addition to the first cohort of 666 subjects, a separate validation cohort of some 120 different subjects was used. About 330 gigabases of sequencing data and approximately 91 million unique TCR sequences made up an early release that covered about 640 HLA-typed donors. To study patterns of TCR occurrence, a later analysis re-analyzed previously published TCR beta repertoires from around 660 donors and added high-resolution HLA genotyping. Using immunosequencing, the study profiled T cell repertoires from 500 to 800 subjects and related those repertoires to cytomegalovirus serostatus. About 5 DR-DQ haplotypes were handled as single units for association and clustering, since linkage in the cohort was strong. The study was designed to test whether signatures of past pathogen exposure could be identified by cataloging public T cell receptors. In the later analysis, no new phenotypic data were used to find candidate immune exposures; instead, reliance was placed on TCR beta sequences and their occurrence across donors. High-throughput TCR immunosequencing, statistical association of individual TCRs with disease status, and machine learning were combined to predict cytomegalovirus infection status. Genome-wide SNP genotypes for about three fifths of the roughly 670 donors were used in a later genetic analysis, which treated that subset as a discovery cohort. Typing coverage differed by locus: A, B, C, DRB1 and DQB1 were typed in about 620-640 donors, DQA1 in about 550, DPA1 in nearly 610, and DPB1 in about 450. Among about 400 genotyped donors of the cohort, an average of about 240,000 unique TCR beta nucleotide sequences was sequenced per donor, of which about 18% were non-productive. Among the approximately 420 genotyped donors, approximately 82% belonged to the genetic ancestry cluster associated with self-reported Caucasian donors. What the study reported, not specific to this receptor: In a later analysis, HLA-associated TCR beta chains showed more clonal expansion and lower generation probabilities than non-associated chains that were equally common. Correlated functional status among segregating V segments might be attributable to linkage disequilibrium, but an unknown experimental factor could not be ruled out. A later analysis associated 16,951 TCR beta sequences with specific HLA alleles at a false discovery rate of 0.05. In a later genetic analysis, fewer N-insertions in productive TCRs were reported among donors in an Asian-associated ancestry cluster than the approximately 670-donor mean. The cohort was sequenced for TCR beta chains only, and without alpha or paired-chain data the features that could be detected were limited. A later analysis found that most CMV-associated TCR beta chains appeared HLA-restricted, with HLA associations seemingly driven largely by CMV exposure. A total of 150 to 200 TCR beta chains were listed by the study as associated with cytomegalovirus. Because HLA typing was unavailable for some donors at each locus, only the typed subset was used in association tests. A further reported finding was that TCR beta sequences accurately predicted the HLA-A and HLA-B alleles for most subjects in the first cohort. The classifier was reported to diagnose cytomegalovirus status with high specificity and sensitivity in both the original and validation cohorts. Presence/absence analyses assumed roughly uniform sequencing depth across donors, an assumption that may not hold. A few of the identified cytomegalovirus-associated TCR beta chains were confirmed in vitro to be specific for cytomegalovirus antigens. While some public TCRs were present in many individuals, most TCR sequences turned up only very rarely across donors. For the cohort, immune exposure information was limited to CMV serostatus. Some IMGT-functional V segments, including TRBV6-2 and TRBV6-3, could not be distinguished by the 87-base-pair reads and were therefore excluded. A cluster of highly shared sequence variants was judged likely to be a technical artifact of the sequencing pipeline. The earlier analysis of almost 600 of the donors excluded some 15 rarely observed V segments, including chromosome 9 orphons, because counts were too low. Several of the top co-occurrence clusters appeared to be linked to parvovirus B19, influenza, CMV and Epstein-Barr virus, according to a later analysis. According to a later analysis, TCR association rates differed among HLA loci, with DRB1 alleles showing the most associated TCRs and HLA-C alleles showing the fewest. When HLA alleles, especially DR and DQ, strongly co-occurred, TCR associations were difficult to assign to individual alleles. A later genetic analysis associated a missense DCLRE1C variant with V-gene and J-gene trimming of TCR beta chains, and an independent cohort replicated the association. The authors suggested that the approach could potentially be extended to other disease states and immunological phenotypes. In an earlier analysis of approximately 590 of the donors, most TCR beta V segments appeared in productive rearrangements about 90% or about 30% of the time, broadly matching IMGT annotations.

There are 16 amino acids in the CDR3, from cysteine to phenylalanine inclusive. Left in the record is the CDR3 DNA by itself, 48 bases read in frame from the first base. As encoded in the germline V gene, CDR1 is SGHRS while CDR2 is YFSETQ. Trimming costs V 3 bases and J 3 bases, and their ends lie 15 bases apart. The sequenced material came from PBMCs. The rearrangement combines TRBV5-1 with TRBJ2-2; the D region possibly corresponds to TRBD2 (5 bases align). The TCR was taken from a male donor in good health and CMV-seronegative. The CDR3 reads CASSSMPLGDTGELFF. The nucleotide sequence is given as TGCGCCAGCAGCTCCATGCCGCTCGGGGACACCGGGGAGCTGTTTTTT.